This T cell receptor beta chain was observed in a study of blood T cell repertoires in COVID-19. Sequenced by immunoSEQ multiplex PCR; TCRdb stores in-frame clones only, minus some. The data show nearly 45,000 clones, with about 86% seen just once and around two fifths held by the top ten. Sequenced sample: peripheral blood. This TCR was recovered from a human donor in a cohort sampled during active COVID-19.

The CDR3 DNA reads TGTGCCAGCTCACCATCGGCCGGTTGGGCTCCGGGCTACACCTTC. Translation gives CASSPSAGWAPGYTF. The chain employs TRBV18 and TRBJ1-2; D gene ambiguous. CDR1 and CDR2 from the germline V gene are KGHSH and LQKENI. The CDR3 covers 15 residues. The ends were cut back, 2 bases at V and 8 bases at J, with 18 bases in the middle.